Listed here are 27 T cell receptor beta chains from one sample, sequenced in a study of T cell repertoires in cytomegalovirus infection. No antigen is known for these receptors. MiXCR, applied by TCRdb to the reads, yields one record per CDR3 protein. The table has roughly 990,000 distinct CDR3 sequences, around 32% seen once. The input for sequencing was cultured CD8+ T cells from PBMCs, taken from culture after CMV antigen stimulation. These receptor sequences come from a human donor in good health (CMV status not recorded). Some clones in this sample may be carry-over from other donors' samples.

In this sample, this clonotype turned up a few times. The J gene is TRBJ2-7, the V gene TRBV6-1; no reliable D call. The CDR3 has 13 amino acids. Trimming took 5 bases from V and 2 from J, leaving 10 bases between them. Germline assignment: CDR1 MNHNS and CDR2 SASEGT. For the CDR3, the DNA is TGTGCCAGCAGTTTTGGACCGGCCTACGAGCAGTACGTC. Translating it yields CASSFGPAYEQYV.

The V and J genes are TRBV12-3 or TRBV12-4 and TRBJ2-5, with 9 positions matching TRBD1. The CDR3 length is 18 residues. Trimming cost V 6 bases and J 1 base; bases outside gene matches: 15. Here the CDR3 reads CASSFPSQGAWAQETQYF. CDR3 DNA: TGTGCCAGCAGCTTCCCCTCACAGGGGGCGTGGGCCCAAGAGACCCAGTACTTC.

At least ten counts were recorded for this clonotype. One end of the junction is discordant with germline, which a read error may explain. The chain uses TRBV4-1 and TRBJ1-1; TRBD1 aligns across 7 bases. Germline loops: CDR1 MGHRA, CDR2 YSYEKL. CDR3 length equals 14 residues. Here the CDR3 DNA reads TGTGCCAGCAGCCAGACAGGGACGAACACTGAAGCTTTCTTT. Translated, it gives CASSQTGTNTEAFF.

The V and J genes are TRBV15 and TRBJ1-4; D is possibly TRBD1 (5 bases). Germline V gene lookup returns CDR1 LNHNV and CDR2 YYDKDF (reference sequence). CDR3 size: 14 residues. V was shortened by 5 bases and J by 7 bases, with 14 bases between the two germline ends. Written as DNA, the CDR3 is TGTGCCACCAGCTCAACCGGGACGCCTGAAAAACTGTTTTTT. This gives the protein CATSSTGTPEKLFF. The whole variable domain, filled in from reference TRBV15 and TRBJ1-4, reads DAMVIQNPRYQVTQFGKPVTLSCSQTLNHNVMYWYQQKSSQAPKLLFHYYDKDFNNEADTPDNFQSRRPNTSFCFLDIRSPGLGDTAMYLCATSSTGTPEKLFFGSGTQLSVL.

The J gene is TRBJ1-1, the V gene TRBV11-1; tentatively, D is TRBD1 (6 bases). Germline lookup yields CDR1 SGHAT and CDR2 FQDESV (reference sequence). The CDR3 has 16 amino acids. Between the trimmed V and J ends, which lost 2 bases and 1 base, there was a span of 14 bases. This chain's CDR3 is CASSLWPAGANTEAFF. CDR3 nucleotide sequence: TGTGCCAGCAGCTTATGGCCAGCAGGGGCGAACACTGAAGCTTTCTTT.

A word on this clonotype: Germline and junction disagree at one end, which may indicate a read error. The chain combines TRBV24-1 with TRBJ2-1; D might be TRBD1 (5 bases). Germline CDR1 is KGHDR and CDR2 is SFDVKD. The CDR3 covers 13 residues. The CDR3 spells CTTSVGLNNEQFF. The CDR3 region has the DNA TGTACCACCAGTGTGGGGCTTAACAATGAGCAGTTCTTC.

This clonotype was counted many times. The chain joins TRBV7-2 to TRBJ2-7, with D possibly called TRBD1 or TRBD2 (5 bases each). The CDR3 length is 14 residues. Germline V lookup: CDR1 SGHTA, CDR2 FQGNSA. V shed 5 bases and J shed 0 bases, with 11 bases lying between them. CDR3 bases: TGTGCCAGCAGCCCACCCGGGGCCTCCTACGAGCAGTACGTC. Encoded protein: CASSPPGASYEQYV.

The chain carries TRBV7-9 and TRBJ2-5, with TRBD2 matching 9 bases. V was clipped by 5 bases and J by 3 bases; unmatched bases: 10. The CDR3 extends over 16 amino acids. Germline CDR1 SEHNR, CDR2 FQNEAQ (reference sequence). This CDR3 reads CASSPLGRGGKETQYF. The CDR3 DNA reads TGTGCCAGCAGCCCCCTCGGGCGGGGGGGCAAAGAGACCCAGTACTTC.

This clonotype showed up just a few times. The rearrangement joins TRBV7-9 to TRBJ2-2; no firm D call. V gave up 5 bases and J gave up 3 bases, with 16 bases separating them. The CDR3 length is 16 residues. Germline V CDR1 and CDR2: SEHNR, FQNEAQ (reference sequence). CDR3: CASSPITEIYTGELFF. The CDR3 nucleotides read TGTGCCAGCAGCCCCATCACCGAAATCTACACCGGGGAGCTGTTTTTT.

The rearrangement links TRBV20-1 to TRBJ2-3; TRBD2 aligns across 8 bases. The CDR3 runs to 15 residues. V was clipped by 3 bases and J by 2 bases; unmatched bases: 7. Germline CDR1 and CDR2: DFQATT and SNEGSKA (reference sequence). CDR3 protein: CSASTRGGVTDTQYF. As DNA, the CDR3 is TGCAGTGCTAGCACACGGGGGGGGGTCACAGATACGCAGTATTTT.

A note on this clonotype: Since a much larger clone is just one base distant, this may be a read error. The chain is built from TRBV7-6 and TRBJ1-1, with D perhaps matching TRBD1 (6 bases). Looked up from germline, CDR1 is SGHVS and CDR2 is FNYEAQ. The CDR3 length is 15 residues. CDR3 sequence reads: CANSLRGGTNTEAFF. The CDR3 coding sequence is TGTGCCAACAGCTTAAGGGGGGGCACAAACACTGAAGCTTTCTTT.

In the case of this clonotype: It may be a read error: a sequence one base away is much more abundant. This is likely a read error, given that the CDR3 carries no conserved phenylalanine or tryptophan at its end. The chain employs TRBV7-8 and TRBJ2-1; TRBD1 might be the D (6 bases). This CDR3 contains 16 residues. V dropped 5 bases and J dropped 7 bases, with 21 bases sitting between them. Germline values: CDR1 SGHVS, CDR2 FQNEAQ. CDR3 DNA: TGTGCCAGCAGCCAACTACAGGGCCTCCAAGAGAATGAGCAGTTCCTC. Its translation: CASSQLQGLQENEQFL.

The chain couples TRBV7-6 to TRBJ1-5; 11 bases map to TRBD1. V shed 5 bases and J 5 bases; nucleotides not matched to a gene: 5. The germline CDR1 and CDR2 sequences are SGHVS and FNYEAQ. CDR3 length equals 15 residues. The CDR3 DNA is TGTGCCAGCAGCCGTCTGGGACAGGGGGATCAGCCCCAGCATTTT. Its protein is CASSRLGQGDQPQHF.

The genes are TRBV19 and TRBJ1-1; weak D call: TRBD1 (6 bases). CDR3 length: 11 residues. The germline V gene has CDR1 LNHDA and CDR2 SQIVND (reference sequence). Trimming pared 11 bases from V and 10 bases from J, leaving 17 bases between. The CDR3 loop reads CASLGGRGAFF. In nucleotides, the CDR3 is TGTGCCTCTCTCGGGGGGCGGGGAGCTTTCTTT.

V and J are TRBV27 and TRBJ2-1; 10 bases map to TRBD2. The CDR3 length is 15 residues. V shed 3 bases, J shed 6 bases, and the junction held 5 bases outside the gene matches. Per germline, CDR1 MNHEY and CDR2 SMNVEV (reference sequence). The CDR3 sequence: CASSFGGLAANEQFF. The CDR3 coding sequence is TGTGCCAGCAGTTTCGGAGGACTAGCGGCCAATGAGCAGTTCTTC.

This clonotype was seen a handful of times. This sequence joins TRBV7-6 and TRBJ2-3; D ambiguous. The CDR3 covers 15 residues. V was trimmed by 2 bases and J by 3 bases, leaving 12 bases between them. Germline V lookup: CDR1 SGHVS, CDR2 FNYEAQ. CDR3 in amino acids: CASSLTGQGTDTQYF. The CDR3 nucleotides read TGTGCCAGCAGCTTAACTGGCCAAGGGACAGATACGCAGTATTTT.

The chain carries TRBV27 and TRBJ1-1; no reliable D call. Per the germline V gene, CDR1 is MNHEY and CDR2 is SMNVEV (reference sequence). V was cut by 3 bases and J by 1 base, with 6 bases left in between. The CDR3 has 13 amino acids. The CDR3 loop is CASSFIGNTEAFF. CDR3 DNA sequence: TGTGCCAGCAGTTTCATTGGGAACACTGAAGCTTTCTTT.

This clonotype has a count of ten or more. The chain is built from TRBV11-2 and TRBJ2-1; 9 bases agree with TRBD1. This CDR3 comprises 16 residues. Germline V gene lookup returns CDR1 SGHAT and CDR2 FQNNGV. With V trimmed by 5 bases and J by 4 bases, 9 bases remained unmatched. CDR3 coding DNA: TGTGCCAGCAGCACACCGGGGACAGGGACATACAATGAGCAGTTCTTC. Translation: CASSTPGTGTYNEQFF.

In this sample, this clonotype turned up a few times. This chain links TRBV6-2 or TRBV6-3 with TRBJ2-1; 8 nucleotides match TRBD2. Trimming at V came to 1 base and at J to 2 bases, leaving 1 base not matched to a gene. Looked up from germline, CDR1 is MNHEY and CDR2 is SVGEGT. CDR3 length: 15 residues. The CDR3 protein is CASSYYGGAYNEQFF. CDR3 DNA sequence: TGTGCCAGCAGTTACTACGGGGGGGCCTACAATGAGCAGTTCTTC.

The chain has TRBV7-9 and TRBJ2-6; no clear D. Germline V gene sequence: CDR1 SEHNR, CDR2 FQNEAQ (reference sequence). This CDR3 has 12 amino acids. V shed 5 bases and J shed 6 bases, with 5 bases lying between them. CDR3 in amino acids: CASSLQANVLTF. In DNA, the CDR3 is TGTGCCAGCAGCCTTCAGGCCAACGTCCTGACTTTC.

This clonotype was observed many times. V usage is TRBV7-2 and J usage is TRBJ1-4; D possibly corresponds to TRBD1 (6 bases). Germline lookup yields CDR1 SGHTA and CDR2 FQGNSA. Trimming took off 1 base at V and 8 bases at J, with 14 bases between the two ends. The CDR3 runs 15 residues. The CDR3 loop reads CASSLGSRGREKLFF. CDR3 sequence (DNA): TGTGCCAGCAGCTTAGGAAGCAGGGGAAGGGAAAAACTGTTTTTT.

This rearrangement joins TRBV27 to TRBJ1-1, with D possibly TRBD1 on 5 matching bases. CDR1 and CDR2 (germline): MNHEY, SMNVEV (reference sequence). The V and J ends lost 6 bases and 1 base respectively, with 15 bases between them. CDR3 length: 15 amino acids. For the CDR3, the DNA is TGTGCCAGCAGCCTCTTTTGGGGGTCGAACACTGAAGCTTTCTTT. Translation: CASSLFWGSNTEAFF.

The chain combines TRBV12-3 or TRBV12-4 with TRBJ2-1; TRBD2 matches 9 bases. With 3 bases clipped from V and 8 bases from J, the junction kept 8 bases outside the gene matches. This CDR3 is 15 amino acids long. The CDR3 bases are TGTGCCAGCAGTTTTGCGGGGGGGGTACCATATGAGCAGTTCTTC. Its translation is CASSFAGGVPYEQFF.

The chain couples TRBV4-1 to TRBJ2-1; the D gene could be TRBD1 or TRBD2 (5 bases each). The CDR3 loop spans 14 amino acids. The germline V and J ends were trimmed by 1 base and 7 bases, with 11 bases remaining between them. Germline CDR1 reads MGHRA; CDR2 reads YSYEKL. In nucleotides, the CDR3 is TGCGCCAGCAGCCAAGGAACAGGACTGAATGAGCAGTTCTTC. Translating it yields CASSQGTGLNEQFF.

This chain links TRBV10-1 with TRBJ2-2; D uncertain. Germline V lookup: CDR1 WNHNN, CDR2 SYGVQD (reference sequence). This CDR3 is 13 amino acids long. The V end lost 0 bases, the J end lost 8 bases, and 7 bases lay between the germline ends. Here the CDR3 reads CASSESANGELFF. CDR3 nucleotide sequence: TGCGCCAGCAGTGAGTCGGCCAATGGGGAGCTGTTTTTT.

This rearrangement joins TRBV7-2 to TRBJ2-3; 9 bases are shared with TRBD2. V was clipped by 2 bases and J by 6 bases; unmatched bases: 6. This CDR3 spans 15 amino acids. CDR1 and CDR2 from the germline V gene are SGHTA and FQGNSA. The DNA of the CDR3 is TGTGCCAGCAGCTTAAACGCGGGGGGGCGGGATACGCAGTATTTT. Residues: CASSLNAGGRDTQYF. Supplemented by reference TRBV7-2 and TRBJ2-3, the full variable domain reads GAGVSQSPSNKVTEKGKDVELRCDPISGHTALYWYRQSLGQGLEFLIYFQGNSAPDKSGLPSDRFSAERTGGSVSTLTIQRTQQEDSAVYLCASSLNAGGRDTQYFGPGTRLTVL.

The genes are TRBV10-3 and TRBJ2-7; D might be TRBD1 (6 bases). This CDR3 contains 13 residues. Germline lookup yields CDR1 ENHRY and CDR2 SYGVKD. Trimming took off 6 bases at V and 6 bases at J, with 15 bases between the two ends. The CDR3 loop is CAIRLEKGGEQYF. In DNA, the CDR3 is TGTGCCATCAGACTAGAAAAAGGGGGCGAGCAGTACTTC.